Presented here are 28 T cell receptor beta chains from one specimen sequenced in a study of blood T cell repertoires in COVID-19. Sequencing was performed with immunoSEQ multiplex PCR; in TCRdb, only in-frame clones are kept and a portion is missing. This sample has 250,000 or so clones, with around 82% found just once. Material for sequencing was peripheral blood. The receptors shown here come from a woman aged 70-85 years with acute or convalescent COVID-19.

This clone was seen a few times. V and J are TRBV3-1 (or the pseudogene TRBV3-2) and TRBJ2-2, with D unresolved. The CDR3 extends over 14 amino acids. Trimming removed 4 bases at V and 1 base at J, with 7 bases between. CDR1 and CDR2 from the germline V gene are LGHDT and YNNKEL (reference sequence). CDR3 residues: CASSLTVNTGELFF. Written as DNA, the CDR3 is TGTGCCAGCAGCCTCACAGTGAACACCGGGGAGCTGTTTTTT.

V usage is TRBV2 and J usage is TRBJ2-3, with D perhaps TRBD1 (6 bases). Trimming left V 3 bases short and J 7 bases short, with 8 bases between. The CDR3 has 12 amino acids. Germline assignment: CDR1 SNHLY and CDR2 FYNNEI. CDR3 region: CASSDGQHTQYF. CDR3 nucleotide sequence: TGTGCCAGCAGTGACGGACAGCATACGCAGTATTTT.

V usage is TRBV3-1 (or the pseudogene TRBV3-2) and J usage is TRBJ1-6, with 8 positions matching TRBD1. J was trimmed by 6 bases and V by 4 bases; bases with no gene match: 8. CDR3 length equals 16 residues. Germline loops: CDR1 LGHDT, CDR2 YNNKEL (reference sequence). CDR3 DNA sequence: TGTGCCAGCAGCCTTTCGGACAGGGCAGGTAATTCACCCCTCCACTTT. Protein sequence: CASSLSDRAGNSPLHF.

This CDR3 is CASSLAGGTGMNGYTF. In DNA form, the CDR3 reads TGTGCCAGCAGCTTAGCGGGCGGGACAGGGATGAATGGCTACACCTTC. The gene calls are TRBV7-9 and TRBJ1-2; 9 nucleotides agree with TRBD1. The CDR3 runs to 16 residues. Germline assignment: CDR1 SEHNR and CDR2 FQNEAQ (reference sequence). The junction had 8 bases not matched to a gene; V was cut back by 0 bases and J by 6 bases.

The chain joins TRBV2 to TRBJ1-1; 10 nucleotides match TRBD1. Germline CDR1 is SNHLY and CDR2 is FYNNEI. This CDR3 has 17 residues. V lost 5 bases to trimming and J lost 0 bases; unmatched junction nucleotides: 9. CDR3 sequence (DNA): TGTGCCAGCAGTTTGACAGGGGGCGGGATAATGAACACTGAAGCTTTCTTT. It codes for CASSLTGGGIMNTEAFF.

This clone was observed a handful of times. The chain recombines TRBV19 with TRBJ1-2; 7 nucleotides agree with TRBD1. V shed 7 bases and J 2 bases; nucleotides not matched to a gene: 10. The CDR3 has 15 amino acids. Germline V CDR1 and CDR2: LNHDA, SQIVND (reference sequence). The CDR3 here is CASTTPTGTNYGYTF. The CDR3 region has the DNA TGTGCCAGTACCACCCCGACAGGGACCAACTATGGCTACACCTTC.

The rearrangement joins TRBV6-5 to TRBJ2-1, with TRBD2 identical over 7 bases. The CDR3 has 14 amino acids. Germline CDR1 is MNHEY and CDR2 is SVGAGI. The V segment lost 5 bases and the J segment 7 bases; nucleotides outside the gene matches: 8. CDR3 bases: TGTGCCAGCAGTCCTCGGGGAGGGCCTAATGAGCAGTTCTTC. It is translated as CASSPRGGPNEQFF.

The gene calls are TRBV2 and TRBJ2-7; TRBD2 might be the D (5 bases). The CDR3 sequence is 14 residues long. Germline CDR1 reads SNHLY; CDR2 reads FYNNEI. V lost 10 bases, J lost 7 bases, and 23 bases lay in between. The CDR3 nucleotides are TGTGCCAACGAACCACGTAACGGGGTACGTGAGCAGTACTTC. Translated, it gives CANEPRNGVREQYF.

The rearrangement links TRBV5-1 to TRBJ1-1, with TRBD1 matching 7 bases. Germline V gene data show CDR1 as SGHRS and CDR2 as YFSETQ. J was trimmed by 11 bases and V by 5 bases; bases with no gene match: 18. This CDR3 spans 15 amino acids. CDR3 loop: CASRLASSTGKEAFF. The CDR3 coding sequence is TGCGCCAGCAGACTAGCCTCATCGACAGGGAAGGAGGCTTTCTTT.

V is TRBV11-2 and J is TRBJ1-2, with D perhaps matching TRBD1 (6 bases). V gave up 3 bases and J gave up 3 bases, with 17 bases separating them. From germline, CDR1 is SGHAT and CDR2 FQNNGV. The CDR3 sequence is 16 residues long. The CDR3 is CASSFGQTTTHYGYTF. The CDR3 DNA reads as TGTGCCAGCAGCTTTGGACAGACTACCACCCACTATGGCTACACCTTC.

The chain links TRBV6-5 to TRBJ1-2, with D unclear. Germline V gene data show CDR1 as MNHEY and CDR2 as SVGAGI. The CDR3 is 12 residues long. Trimming shortened V by 4 bases and J by 3 bases, and 6 bases separated the two germline ends. This chain's CDR3 is CASSSQDYGYTF. The CDR3 DNA follows: TGTGCCAGCAGTTCACAAGACTATGGCTACACCTTC.

V is TRBV2 and J is TRBJ2-2; 8 bases line up with TRBD1. V lost 5 bases, J lost 1 base, and 3 bases stayed unmatched. Germline CDR1 SNHLY, CDR2 FYNNEI. The CDR3 contains 15 residues. The DNA for the CDR3 is TGTGCCAGCAGTTCCGGGACAGGGAACACCGGGGAGCTGTTTTTT. Its protein is CASSSGTGNTGELFF. Full variable domain (remainder filled in from reference TRBV2 and TRBJ2-2): EPEVTQTPSHQVTQMGQEVILRCVPISNHLYFYWYRQILGQKVEFLVSFYNNEISEKSEIFDDQFSVERPDGSNFTLKIRSTKLEDSAMYFCASSSGTGNTGELFFGEGSRLTVL.

This clone has a handful of counts. The chain employs TRBV19 and TRBJ2-3, with D possibly matching TRBD2 (6 bases). This CDR3 spans 13 amino acids. CDR1 LNHDA and CDR2 SQIVND come from the germline V gene (reference sequence). V was cut by 6 bases and J by 7 bases, with 14 bases left in between. The CDR3: CASRVADAYTQYF. The CDR3 DNA sequence: TGTGCCAGTAGAGTAGCGGACGCATATACGCAGTATTTT.

The J gene is TRBJ2-5, the V gene TRBV18; TRBD2 might be the D (5 bases). The CDR3 has 14 amino acids. Germline CDR1 KGHSH, CDR2 LQKENI. Trimming removed 5 bases from V and 1 base from J, with 11 bases in between. DNA for the CDR3: TGTGCCAGCTCAGGTTACGGGGTCCAAGAGACCCAGTACTTC. Protein sequence: CASSGYGVQETQYF.

This chain links TRBV7-8 with TRBJ1-6; D is unresolved. This CDR3 is 16 amino acids long. The V end lost 2 bases, the J end lost 8 bases, and 16 bases lay between the germline ends. Germline V gives CDR1 SGHVS, CDR2 FQNEAQ. Here the CDR3 DNA reads TGTGCCAGCAGCTTAAATCATGGGCTAAAAGATTCACCCCTCCACTTT. Translated: CASSLNHGLKDSPLHF. Using reference TRBV7-8 and TRBJ1-6 for the parts outside the CDR3, the full variable domain is GAGVSQSPRYKVAKRGQDVALRCDPISGHVSLFWYQQALGQGPEFLTYFQNEAQLDKSGLPSDRFFAERPEGSVSTLKIQRTQQEDSAVYLCASSLNHGLKDSPLHFGNGTRLTVT.

In DNA, the CDR3 is TGTGCCAGCTCGCGGGACAGGGGGGGACCAGATACGCAGTATTTT. Amino acids: CASSRDRGGPDTQYF. The J gene is TRBJ2-3, the V gene TRBV18; 11 bases are shared with TRBD1. With V trimmed by 6 bases and J by 4 bases, 6 bases remained unmatched. The CDR3 covers 15 residues. Germline V gives CDR1 KGHSH, CDR2 LQKENI.

The gene calls are TRBV4-1 and TRBJ1-1; D gene unclear. Trimming took 4 bases from V and 1 from J, leaving 10 bases between them. CDR3 size: 14 residues. Germline values: CDR1 MGHRA, CDR2 YSYEKL. The CDR3 coding sequence is TGCGCCAGCAGCCTACTAGATCCGAACACTGAAGCTTTCTTT. Translating gives CASSLLDPNTEAFF.

This clone was found once. The chain combines TRBV7-9 with TRBJ1-4, with TRBD1 matching 8 bases. The germline V gene encodes CDR1 SEHNR and CDR2 FQNEAQ (reference sequence). V lost 5 bases and J lost 4; bases outside the gene matches: 3. The CDR3 is made up of 14 amino acids. The CDR3 nucleotides read TGTGCCAGCAGCCGGACAGGGCTTAATGAAAAACTGTTTTTT. This gives the protein CASSRTGLNEKLFF.

The genes are TRBV18 and TRBJ2-5; no definite D call. Germline CDR1 KGHSH, CDR2 LQKENI. CDR3 length: 14 amino acids. Trimming took 4 bases from V and 5 from J, leaving 14 bases between them. The CDR3: CASSQSSGRETQYF. The CDR3 DNA reads as TGTGCCAGCTCACAATCTAGTGGTCGCGAGACCCAGTACTTC.

The rearrangement joins TRBV3-1 (or the pseudogene TRBV3-2) to TRBJ1-2, with 9 bases aligning to TRBD1. The CDR3 has 16 residues. V shed 5 bases and J 7 bases; nucleotides not matched to a gene: 14. Germline V lookup: CDR1 LGHDT, CDR2 YNNKEL (reference sequence). CDR3: CASSALTGQGKGGYTF. CDR3 DNA sequence: TGTGCCAGCAGCGCTCTAACGGGACAGGGAAAGGGTGGCTACACCTTC.

The chain carries TRBV6-4 and TRBJ2-1; possibly TRBD2 for D (6 bases). This CDR3 comprises 16 residues. V lost 4 bases, J lost 6 bases, and 19 bases lay in between. Germline CDR1 MRHNA, CDR2 SNTAGT. Here the CDR3 DNA reads TGTGCCAGCAGTGTCGCGGGGCTAGGGACCCCCAATGAGCAGTTCTTC. Translated: CASSVAGLGTPNEQFF.

J is TRBJ2-7 and V is TRBV20-1; 9 positions agree with TRBD2. Per the germline V gene, CDR1 is DFQATT and CDR2 is SNEGSKA (reference sequence). This CDR3 comprises 14 residues. Unmatched junction bases numbered 6, after V lost 3 bases and J lost 3 bases. CDR3: CSASASGELYEQYF. Here the CDR3 DNA reads TGCAGTGCTAGTGCTAGCGGGGAGCTCTACGAGCAGTACTTC.

The chain has TRBV12-3 or TRBV12-4 and TRBJ1-1, with 8 bases matching TRBD1. With 7 bases clipped from V and 6 bases from J, the junction kept 1 base outside the gene matches. The CDR3 consists of 11 residues. The CDR3 here is CASKQGAEAFF. The CDR3 DNA is TGTGCCAGCAAACAGGGGGCTGAAGCTTTCTTT.

This chain uses TRBV6-2 or TRBV6-3 with TRBJ1-2; D possibly corresponds to TRBD1 (5 bases). Trimming took 1 base from V and 3 from J, leaving 21 bases between them. CDR3 length: 18 residues. Germline V gives CDR1 MNHEY, CDR2 SVGEGT. This CDR3 reads CASSYYVTGEAPDYGYTF. The CDR3 coding sequence is TGTGCCAGCAGTTACTATGTCACAGGAGAGGCACCGGACTATGGCTACACCTTC.

This clone was observed a few times. V is TRBV5-4 and J is TRBJ2-1; 7 positions match TRBD2. J lost 0 bases, V lost 4 bases, and 7 bases had no gene match. Germline V lookup: CDR1 SGHNT, CDR2 YYREEE (reference sequence). This CDR3 region has 16 residues. The CDR3: CASSQSGTISYNEQFF. The CDR3 DNA sequence: TGTGCCAGCAGCCAAAGCGGGACTATCTCCTACAATGAGCAGTTCTTC.

The J gene is TRBJ1-2, the V gene TRBV6-5, with D unresolved. V was trimmed by 6 bases and J by 6 bases, leaving 8 bases between them. The CDR3 is made up of 11 amino acids. Germline V gene data show CDR1 as MNHEY and CDR2 as SVGAGI. In DNA form, the CDR3 reads TGTGCCAGCAGCACTATAAATGGCTACACCTTC. Amino acid sequence: CASSTINGYTF.

CDR3 in amino acids: CASSSPGDRGRTGELFF. Written as DNA, the CDR3 is TGTGCCAGCAGTTCTCCGGGGGACAGGGGGCGAACCGGGGAGCTGTTTTTT. The chain uses TRBV28 and TRBJ2-2, with TRBD1 identical over 12 bases. Germline V gives CDR1 MDHEN, CDR2 SYDVKM. The junction had 8 bases not matched to a gene; V was cut back by 4 bases and J by 5 bases. This CDR3 is 17 amino acids long.

This sequence joins TRBV24-1 and TRBJ2-2, with D possibly TRBD1 on 5 matching bases. CDR1 and CDR2 from the germline V gene are KGHDR and SFDVKD. This CDR3 is 18 amino acids long. The germline V and J ends were trimmed by 1 base and 0 bases, with 14 bases remaining between them. This CDR3 is CATSDLGSQGSNTGELFF. Here the CDR3 DNA reads TGTGCCACCAGTGATTTAGGTAGCCAGGGATCGAACACCGGGGAGCTGTTTTTT.